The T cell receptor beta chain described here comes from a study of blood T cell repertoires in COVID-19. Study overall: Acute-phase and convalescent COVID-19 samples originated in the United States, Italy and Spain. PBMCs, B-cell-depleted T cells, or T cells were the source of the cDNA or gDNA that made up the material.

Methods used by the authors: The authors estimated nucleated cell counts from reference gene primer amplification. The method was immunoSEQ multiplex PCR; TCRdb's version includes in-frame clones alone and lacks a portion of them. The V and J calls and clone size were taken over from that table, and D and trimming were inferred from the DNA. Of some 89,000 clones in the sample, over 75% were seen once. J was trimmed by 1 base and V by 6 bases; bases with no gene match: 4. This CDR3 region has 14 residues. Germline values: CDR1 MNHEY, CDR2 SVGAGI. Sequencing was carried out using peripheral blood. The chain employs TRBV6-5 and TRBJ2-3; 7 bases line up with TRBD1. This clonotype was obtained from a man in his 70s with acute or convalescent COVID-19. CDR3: CASSTGVGTDTQYF. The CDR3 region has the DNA TGTGCCAGCAGCACAGGGGTGGGCACAGATACGCAGTATTTT.